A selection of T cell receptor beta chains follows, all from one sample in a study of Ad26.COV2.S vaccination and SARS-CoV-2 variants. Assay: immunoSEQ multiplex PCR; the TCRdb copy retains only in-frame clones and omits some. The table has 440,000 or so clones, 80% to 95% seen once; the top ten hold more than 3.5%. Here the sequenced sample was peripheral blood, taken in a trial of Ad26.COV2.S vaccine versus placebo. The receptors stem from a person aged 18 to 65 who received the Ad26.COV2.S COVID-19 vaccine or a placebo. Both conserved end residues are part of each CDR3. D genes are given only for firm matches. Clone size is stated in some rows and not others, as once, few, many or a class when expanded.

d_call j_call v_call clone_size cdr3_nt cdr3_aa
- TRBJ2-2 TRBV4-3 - TGCGCCAGCAGCCAAGATTCAGGAGGCGGGGAGCTGTTTTTT CASSQDSGGGELFF
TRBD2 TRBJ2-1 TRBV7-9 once TGTGCCAGCAGCTTAGCCCCGAGGACTAGCGGGCTCCGCAATGAGCAGTTCTTC CASSLAPRTSGLRNEQFF
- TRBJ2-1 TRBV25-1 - TGTGCCAGCAGTGGAAGCGGGCCCAGCTCCTACAATGAGCAGTTCTTC CASSGSGPSSYNEQFF
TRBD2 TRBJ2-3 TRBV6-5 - TGTGCCAGCACCGGGCTAGCGGGGAGCACAGATACGCAGTATTTT CASTGLAGSTDTQYF
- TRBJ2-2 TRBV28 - TGTGCCAGCAGTTTGGGGGGGCTAGTCACCGGGGAGCTGTTTTTT CASSLGGLVTGELFF
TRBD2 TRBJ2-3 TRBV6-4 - TGTGCCAGTCCTAGCGGGAGGGCCACAGATACGCAGTATTTT CASPSGRATDTQYF
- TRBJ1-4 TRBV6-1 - TGTGCCAGCAGTGGGCGACCGGTTCAGCAAAGTGAAAAACTGTTTTTT CASSGRPVQQSEKLFF
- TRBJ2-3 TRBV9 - TGTGCCAGCAGCCTGAACCAGGGGACCGCAGATACGCAGTATTTT CASSLNQGTADTQYF
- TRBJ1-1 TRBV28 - TGTGCCAGCACCTGGGGGGCTTACGGGACTGAAGCTTTCTTT CASTWGAYGTEAFF
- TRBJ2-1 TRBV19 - TGTGCCAGTAGTTTGGGACTTTACAATGAGCAGTTCTTC CASSLGLYNEQFF
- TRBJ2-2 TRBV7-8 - TGTGCCAGCAGCTTGCGGGGAGGTGCGCTTCCGAGACCCCGGCTGTTTTTT CASSLRGGALPRPRLFF
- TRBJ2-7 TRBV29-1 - TGCAGCGTTGAAGGATCAGCTTCCGAGCAGTACTTC CSVEGSASEQYF
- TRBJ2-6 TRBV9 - TGTGCCAGCAGCGTCGGAGGCGGCCTGGGGGGGGCCAACGTCCTGACTTTC CASSVGGGLGGANVLTF
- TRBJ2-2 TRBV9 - TGTGCCAGCAGCCCCCTTCTGGGGCTGCGAACTGGCACCGGGGAGCTGTTTTTT CASSPLLGLRTGTGELFF
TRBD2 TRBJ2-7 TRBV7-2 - TGTGCCAGCAGCTTAGGGGGGGGGTCCGAGTCTTACGAGCAGTACTTC CASSLGGGSESYEQYF
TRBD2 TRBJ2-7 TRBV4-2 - TGTGCCAGCAGCCAAGAGTGGATTGGGACTAGCGGGAGTTCCAATATATACGAGCAGTACTTC CASSQEWIGTSGSSNIYEQYF
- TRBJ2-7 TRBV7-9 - TGTGCCAGCAGCTTAGCTCTCGAGCAGTACTTC CASSLALEQYF
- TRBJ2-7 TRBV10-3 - TGTGCCATCAGTGATCGGCGGATCTCCTACGAGCAGTACTTC CAISDRRISYEQYF
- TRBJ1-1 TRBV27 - TGTGCCAGCAGTTTAGAAGGGCTGAACACTGAAGCTTTCTTT CASSLEGLNTEAFF
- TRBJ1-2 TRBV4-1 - TGCGCCAGCAGCCAAACGGGGGCTCGGGGAGTTACAGGCTACACCTTC CASSQTGARGVTGYTF
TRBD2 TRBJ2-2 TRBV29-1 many TGCAGCGTAACAGGGAAGGGGACTAGCGGGAGGTTGTCCGGGGAGCTGTTTTTT CSVTGKGTSGRLSGELFF
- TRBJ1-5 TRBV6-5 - TGTGCCAGCAGCGCGGACAGAGATAGCAATCAGCCCCAGCATTTT CASSADRDSNQPQHF
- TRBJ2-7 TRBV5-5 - TGTGCCAGCAGCTTGGAGGCCGCTCCCTACGAGCAGTACTTC CASSLEAAPYEQYF
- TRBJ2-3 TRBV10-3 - TGTGCCATCAGTGGGGGTCAGACCACAGATACGCAGTATTTT CAISGGQTTDTQYF
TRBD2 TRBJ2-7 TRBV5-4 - TGTGCCAGCAGCTTGGCCAGCGGGAGATCGAGTGAGCAGTACTTC CASSLASGRSSEQYF
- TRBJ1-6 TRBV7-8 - TGTGCCAGCAACGAGGGGGAGGTCAATTCACCCCTCCACTTT CASNEGEVNSPLHF
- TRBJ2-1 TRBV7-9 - TGTGCCAGCAGCCTAATCGGGGATTCTATGCGGTACAATGAGCAGTTCTTC CASSLIGDSMRYNEQFF
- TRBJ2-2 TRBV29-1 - TGCAGCGCCATCATTCCGGGAGACTCGAACACCGGGGAGCTGTTTTTT CSAIIPGDSNTGELFF
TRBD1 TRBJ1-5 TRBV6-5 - TGTGCCAGCATACAGGGGTTTAGCAATCAGCCCCAGCATTTT CASIQGFSNQPQHF
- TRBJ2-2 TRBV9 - TGTGCCAGCAGCGTAGAGGCGGTGAACACCGGGGAGCTGTTTTTT CASSVEAVNTGELFF
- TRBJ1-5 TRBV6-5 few TGTGCCAGCAGATCCGGTGGGAGCAATCAGCCCCAGCATTTT CASRSGGSNQPQHF
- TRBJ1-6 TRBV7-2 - TGTGCCAGCAGCTTAGACACCGCCAATTCACCCCTCCACTTT CASSLDTANSPLHF
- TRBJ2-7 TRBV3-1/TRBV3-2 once TGTGCCAGCAGCCAGCGGGGACACCGGAGCTCCTACGAGCAGTACTTC CASSQRGHRSSYEQYF
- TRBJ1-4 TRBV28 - TGTGCCAGCAGTTTATGGTCGACTAATGAAAAACTGTTTTTT CASSLWSTNEKLFF
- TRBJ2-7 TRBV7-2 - TGTGCCAGCAGCCCCCGGACCGCATACGAGCAGTACTTC CASSPRTAYEQYF
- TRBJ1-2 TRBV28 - TGTGCCAGCAGTTTGAGGACACCTTATGGCTACACCTTC CASSLRTPYGYTF
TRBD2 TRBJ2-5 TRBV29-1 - TGCAGCCATGCTCCAACTAGCGAAGAGACCCAGTACTTC CSHAPTSEETQYF
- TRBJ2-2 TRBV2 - TGTCCAAGCTCCCCAAGGGGGGACGGGGAGCTGTTTTTT CPSSPRGDGELFF
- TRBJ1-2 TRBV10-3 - TGTGCCATCAGTGAGTTGGGGGACACAGCTAACTATGGCTACACCTTC CAISELGDTANYGYTF
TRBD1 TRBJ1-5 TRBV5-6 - TGTGCCAGCAGTATGAACAGGGGATTGGGCAATCAGCCCCAGCATTTT CASSMNRGLGNQPQHF
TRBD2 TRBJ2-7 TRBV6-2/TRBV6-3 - TGTGCCAGCAGCCCACTAGCGGGACACTACTACGAGCAGTACTTC CASSPLAGHYYEQYF
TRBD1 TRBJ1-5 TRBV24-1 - TGTGCCACCAGGGATACCCAGACAGGGTCTAGCAATCAGCCCCAGCATTTT CATRDTQTGSSNQPQHF
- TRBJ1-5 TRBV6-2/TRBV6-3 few TGTGCCAGCAGTTACTGGGACGCGGGTCAGCCCCAGCATTTT CASSYWDAGQPQHF
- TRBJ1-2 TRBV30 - TGTGCCTGGAGTGAGCAGGCATATGGCTACACCTTC CAWSEQAYGYTF
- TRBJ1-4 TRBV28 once TGTGCCAGCAGTTTAACAGGAAGACGGGAAAAACTGTTTTTT CASSLTGRREKLFF
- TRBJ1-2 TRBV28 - TGTGCCAGCAGTTTAAGTTCAGGGTTGGACGGCTACACCTTC CASSLSSGLDGYTF
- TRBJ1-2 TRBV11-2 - TGTGCCAGCAGCCAAACTGTACAGGGAACCCATGGCTACACCTTC CASSQTVQGTHGYTF
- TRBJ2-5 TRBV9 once TGTGCCAGCAGCGTAGAGGCCGGCTCCGACCTCCCAGAGACCCAGTACTTC CASSVEAGSDLPETQYF
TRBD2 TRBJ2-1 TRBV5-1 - TGCGCCAGCAGTTGGGGGACTAGGGGAGTATCGACTTCTTACAATGAGCAGTTCTTC CASSWGTRGVSTSYNEQFF
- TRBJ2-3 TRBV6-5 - TGTGCCAGCAGCGTCTCAGGGAGCCGGGCGCAGTATTTT CASSVSGSRAQYF